This T cell receptor beta chain stems from a study of blood T cell repertoires in COVID-19. Assay used: immunoSEQ multiplex PCR; TCRdb lists only in-frame clones, some missing. The sample gives approximately 360,000 clones, around 87% of which show up once; 6% to 7.5% is in the top ten. CDR1 and CDR2 from the germline V gene are KGHSH and LQKENI. V lost 2 bases, J lost 4 bases, and 5 bases lay in between. CDR3 length: 13 residues. The sequence came from a man in his late teens or twenties with active or convalescent COVID-19. The chain recombines TRBV18 with TRBJ1-4; D is ambiguous. Sequenced input: peripheral blood. For the CDR3, the DNA is TGTGCCAGCTCACCAAACAGTAATGAAAAACTGTTTTTT. It specifies CASSPNSNEKLFF. Variable domain in full (rest from reference TRBV18 and TRBJ1-4): NAGVMQNPRHLVRRRGQEARLRCSPMKGHSHVYWYRQLPEEGLKFMVYLQKENIIDESGMPKERFSAEFPKEGPSILRIQQVVRGDSAAYFCASSPNSNEKLFFGSGTQLSVL.